This T cell receptor beta chain is drawn from a study of blood T cell repertoires in COVID-19. Study summary: Acute and convalescent COVID-19 specimens originated in the United States, Italy and Spain. Sources were T cells, B-cell-depleted T cells, or PBMCs; the material itself was cDNA or gDNA.

Trimming took 1 base from V and 5 from J, leaving 8 bases between them. This CDR3 has 13 residues. Per the original data handling: Amplifying reference gene primers gave estimates of nucleated cell counts. Profiling relied on immunoSEQ multiplex PCR, and the TCRdb table lists in-frame clones only, not all of them. The V and J calls and the clone size are those of that table, but D and trimming were determined from the DNA. The repertoire holds 80,000 to 95,000 clones, with about 89% as singletons. The receptor was isolated from a human donor in a cohort sampled during active COVID-19. This chain links TRBV12-3 or TRBV12-4 with TRBJ1-1, with D hard to call. Sequencing was carried out using peripheral blood. The DNA for the CDR3 is TGTGCCAGCAGTTTAGGTCCAGGAACTGAAGCTTTCTTT. Protein: CASSLGPGTEAFF.